This entry concerns a single T cell receptor (beta chain). Its antigen is currently unknown. Gene names denote mouse genes. This sample is drawn from a study of tissue T cells after allogeneic stem cell transplantation. Time point reported: mouse harvest day 7 after allogeneic transplant. Each mouse received 10^7 T-cell-depleted marrow cells plus 10^6 splenic CD5+ T cells by tail vein. B6 (H2b) cells into BALB/c (H2d) mice; tissues taken at day 7 or 14. Broader study findings: Only a limited share of tissue TCRs appeared in blood or spleen. Shared clones across patients were few; motif clustering revealed tissue-specific shared signatures.

Profiling relied on immunoSEQ multiplex PCR, and the TCRdb table lists in-frame clones only, not all of them. This table holds roughly 8,100 clones, 40% to 60% found once. Material for sequencing was lymph node tissue. This sequence was found in a female BALB/c mouse given C57BL/6 T cells with graft-versus-host disease after an allogeneic hematopoietic cell transplant.

The DNA read from the CDR3 is TGTGCCAGCAGTTCCGGGACATATGCTGAGCAGTTC. It translates to CASSSGTYAEQF. The entire CDR3 is CASSSGTYAEQFF. The rearrangement joins TRBV14 to TRBJ2-1; possible D gene TRBD1, 6 bases. The sequenced fragment ends 1 residue before the CDR3 boundary, so the rest is inferred from the germline J gene. There are 13 residues in the CDR3. Looked up from germline, CDR1 is SGHDT and CDR2 is FRDEAV. V shed 3 bases and J shed 4 bases, with 8 bases lying between them.